The T cell receptor beta chain described here comes from a study of regulatory T cells in long-lasting Graves disease. This clonotype has at least ten counts. Time point denoted: newly diagnosed GD, antithyroid drugs for less than 3 months. From PBMCs, RNA was extracted and then used to make the TCR library. The authors built TCR beta libraries using iRepertoire HTBI primers and Arm-PCR of CDR3 regions. A single record per CDR3 protein comes from TCRdb applying MiXCR to the multiplex PCR reads. Among hundreds of thousands of distinct CDR3 sequences listed, about 15% were seen once. Trimming took off 7 bases at V and 6 bases at J, with 14 bases between the two ends. CDR1 SNHLY and CDR2 FYNNEI come from the germline V gene. This CDR3 region has 13 residues. These data also featured in a second study, about T cells in Graves' hyperthyroidism and ophthalmopathy.

The TCR comes from a woman aged 40-60 years with Graves disease. This material consisted of peripheral blood mononuclear cells (PBMCs), taken at new diagnosis, from a patient treated with antithyroid drugs. V usage is TRBV2 and J usage is TRBJ2-3; D may match TRBD1 or TRBD2 (6 bases each). DNA for the CDR3: TGTGCCAGCATTACAGGGAGGAGGGATACGCAGTATTTT. It codes for CASITGRRDTQYF.